Below are 25 T cell receptor beta chains sequenced from a single sample in a study of blood T cell repertoires in COVID-19. TCRdb's table, derived via immunoSEQ multiplex PCR, lists solely in-frame clones and lacks some. The repertoire includes 250,000 or so clones, roughly 90% of them detected once, and under 2% sits in the top ten. The sequenced sample was peripheral blood. The receptors stem from a man younger than 45 with active or convalescent COVID-19.

The V gene is TRBV7-9, the J gene TRBJ2-7; a possible D gene is TRBD2 (5 bases). CDR1 is SEHNR, CDR2 FQNEAQ, per germline (reference sequence). The CDR3 totals 13 residues. V lost 5 bases and J lost 5, with 13 bases in between. CDR3 nucleotides: TGTGCCAGCAGCCTCTCGGGGTATGACGAGCAGTACTTC. It codes for CASSLSGYDEQYF.

J is TRBJ1-1 and V is TRBV10-2; D gene uncertain. Trimming took 10 bases from V and 5 from J, leaving 11 bases between them. In germline, CDR1 is WSHSY, CDR2 SAAADI. This CDR3 has 11 amino acids. The CDR3 DNA is TGCGCCACCGAAGGAGAGACTGAAGCTTTCTTT. Residues: CATEGETEAFF.

The V and J genes are TRBV7-2 and TRBJ2-3; D remains ambiguous. V lost 5 bases and J lost 8, with 11 bases in between. CDR3 length: 12 residues. CDR1 SGHTA and CDR2 FQGNSA come from the germline V gene. Here the CDR3 DNA reads TGTGCCAGCAGCCCCCTTACTGGTACGCAGTATTTT. As protein: CASSPLTGTQYF.

The J gene is TRBJ1-3, the V gene TRBV6-6; 10 bases fit TRBD1. From germline, CDR1 is MNHNY and CDR2 SVGAGI (reference sequence). J lost 0 bases, V lost 5 bases, and 7 bases had no gene match. The CDR3 extends over 17 amino acids. CDR3 sequence: CASSRKTGGFSGNTIYF. In DNA form, the CDR3 reads TGTGCCAGCAGTCGCAAGACAGGGGGCTTCTCTGGAAACACCATATATTTT.

The chain has TRBV7-9 and TRBJ1-2; weak D call: TRBD1 (6 bases). The CDR3 has 14 residues. Germline assignment: CDR1 SEHNR and CDR2 FQNEAQ (reference sequence). V was cut by 5 bases and J by 6 bases, with 16 bases left in between. The CDR3 protein is CASSPGGQSNGYTF. CDR3 DNA sequence: TGTGCCAGCAGCCCAGGAGGACAGTCGAATGGCTACACCTTC.

This clone has a handful of counts. J is TRBJ1-2 and V is TRBV3-1 (or the pseudogene TRBV3-2), with unresolved D. The CDR3 is 11 residues long. The germline V gene encodes CDR1 LGHDT and CDR2 YNNKEL (reference sequence). V was trimmed by 8 bases and J by 4 bases, leaving 8 bases between them. The CDR3 region is CASATAYGYTF. The DNA for the CDR3 is TGTGCCAGCGCTACAGCCTATGGCTACACCTTC.

This sequence joins TRBV4-2 and TRBJ2-5, with TRBD2 identical over 7 bases. CDR1 is LGHNA and CDR2 is YNFKEQ in the germline V gene. The CDR3 runs 14 residues. With 0 bases clipped from V and 7 bases from J, the junction kept 5 bases outside the gene matches. The CDR3 region is CASSQDSGGRTQYF. CDR3 in DNA: TGTGCCAGCAGCCAAGATTCGGGGGGTCGGACCCAGTACTTC.

The chain couples TRBV12-3 or TRBV12-4 to TRBJ2-2; weak D call: TRBD1 (6 bases). Trimming pared 7 bases from V and 6 bases from J, leaving 12 bases between. This CDR3 comprises 13 residues. CDR3 sequence reads: CASNQQGPGELFF. CDR3 nucleotides: TGTGCCAGCAACCAACAGGGTCCCGGGGAGCTGTTTTTT.

V is TRBV29-1 and J is TRBJ2-1; perhaps TRBD2 as D (6 bases). Germline CDR1 SQVTM, CDR2 ANQGSEA. The CDR3 contains 13 residues. Trimming shortened V by 3 bases and J by 13 bases, and 19 bases separated the two germline ends. CDR3 coding DNA: TGCAGCGTTGAGCGGGGCAGCTCGCTTATCCAGTTCTTC. As protein: CSVERGSSLIQFF.

The rearrangement joins TRBV4-3 to TRBJ2-7; tentative D call: TRBD1 (5 bases). Germline CDR1 and CDR2: LGHNA and YSLEER. The CDR3 has 15 residues. V lost 1 base, J lost 2 bases, and 12 bases lay in between. The CDR3 spells CASSQVLWGPYEQYF. CDR3 nucleotides: TGCGCCAGCAGCCAAGTTCTGTGGGGCCCCTACGAGCAGTACTTC.

The rearrangement links TRBV7-8 to TRBJ1-2; D perhaps matches TRBD1 (5 bases). The CDR3 is 15 residues long. Germline CDR1 and CDR2: SGHVS and FQNEAQ. The V end lost 1 base, the J end lost 3 bases, and 12 bases lay between the germline ends. The CDR3 spells CASSLVRGRDYGYTF. The DNA of the CDR3 is TGTGCCAGCAGCTTAGTCCGGGGGAGGGACTATGGCTACACCTTC.

This chain connects TRBV12-5 to TRBJ2-7; possible D gene TRBD1, 6 bases. V was trimmed by 1 base and J by 4 bases, leaving 11 bases between them. Germline CDR1 reads LGHNT; CDR2 reads FRNRAP. The CDR3 sequence is 14 residues long. DNA for the CDR3: TGTGCTAGTGGTTTGGGGCAGGGGTTATACGAGCAGTACTTC. As protein: CASGLGQGLYEQYF.

The chain is built from TRBV12-3 or TRBV12-4 and TRBJ1-2; 8 bases map to TRBD1. This CDR3 is 13 amino acids long. The V gene end was trimmed by 5 bases and the J gene end by 8 bases; junction bases not matched to a gene: 7. The CDR3 DNA sequence: TGTGCCAGCAGTGAGGGACAGGTCTACGGCTACACCTTC. It translates to CASSEGQVYGYTF.

The chain's CDR3 is CASSVRVDNEQFF. The CDR3 DNA follows: TGTGCCAGCAGCGTGAGGGTGGACAATGAGCAGTTCTTC. V usage is TRBV9 and J usage is TRBJ2-1; maybe TRBD2 (5 bases). Per germline, CDR1 SGDLS and CDR2 YYNGEE. This CDR3 has 13 amino acids. Trimming removed 2 bases at V and 5 bases at J, with 8 bases between.

V and J are TRBV3-1 (or the pseudogene TRBV3-2) and TRBJ2-3; 7 bases map to TRBD1. The length of the CDR3 is 13 residues. Germline V lookup: CDR1 LGHDT, CDR2 YNNKEL (reference sequence). Trimming took 8 bases from V and 1 from J; bases not matched to a gene: 3. The CDR3 region has the DNA TGTGCCAGCCGGACAGGAGGCACAGATACGCAGTATTTT. Its translation: CASRTGGTDTQYF.

The rearrangement links TRBV15 to TRBJ1-5; 7 nucleotides align to TRBD1. V shed 5 bases and J 0 bases; nucleotides not matched to a gene: 1. CDR1 is LNHNV and CDR2 is YYDKDF in the germline V gene (reference sequence). This CDR3 has 14 residues. Written as DNA, the CDR3 is TGTGCCACCAGCGACAGGGATAGCAATCAGCCCCAGCATTTT. Translation gives CATSDRDSNQPQHF. Based on the CDR3 plus reference TRBV15 and TRBJ1-5, the full variable domain is DAMVIQNPRYQVTQFGKPVTLSCSQTLNHNVMYWYQQKSSQAPKLLFHYYDKDFNNEADTPDNFQSRRPNTSFCFLDIRSPGLGDTAMYLCATSDRDSNQPQHFGDGTRLSIL.

The sample holds one count of this clone. The V gene is TRBV29-1, the J gene TRBJ2-5, with D uncertain. The CDR3 loop spans 13 amino acids. The V gene lost 2 bases and the J gene lost 5 bases, with 12 bases spanning the gap. Germline V gene sequence: CDR1 SQVTM, CDR2 ANQGSEA. This CDR3 reads CSVERVHRETQYF. DNA for the CDR3: TGCAGCGTTGAACGGGTTCATAGGGAGACCCAGTACTTC.

The CDR3 region is CASSQDRGNSNQPQHF. CDR3 DNA sequence: TGCGCCAGCAGCCAAGACAGGGGAAATAGCAATCAGCCCCAGCATTTT. The genes are TRBV4-3 and TRBJ1-5; D is possibly TRBD1 (6 bases). CDR1 and CDR2 from the germline V gene are LGHNA and YSLEER. The ends were cut back, 0 bases at V and 0 bases at J, with 9 bases in the middle. This CDR3 region has 16 residues.

The chain is built from TRBV6-5 and TRBJ1-6; D may be TRBD1 (6 bases). CDR3 size: 13 residues. Germline lookup yields CDR1 MNHEY and CDR2 SVGAGI. Trimming removed 6 bases from V and 10 bases from J, with 13 bases in between. The CDR3: CASRRGLASPLHF. The DNA of the CDR3 is TGTGCCAGCAGGCGGGGGCTCGCGTCACCCCTCCACTTT.

The J gene is TRBJ1-6, the V gene TRBV5-8; 7 nucleotides match TRBD1. The CDR3 covers 15 residues. The J segment lost 7 bases and the V segment lost 0 bases, leaving 4 bases of the junction unmatched. Germline V gene sequence: CDR1 SGHTS, CDR2 YDEGEE. The CDR3 protein is CASSLGQGVNSPLHF. Here the CDR3 DNA reads TGTGCCAGCAGCTTGGGGCAGGGGGTAAATTCACCCCTCCACTTT.

The chain recombines TRBV11-2 with TRBJ1-4; the D gene is possibly TRBD1 (5 bases). The CDR3 length is 18 residues. Between the trimmed V and J ends, which lost 4 bases and 3 bases, there was a span of 21 bases. CDR1 SGHAT and CDR2 FQNNGV come from the germline V gene. In nucleotides, the CDR3 is TGTGCCAGCAGCTCCCTTCGTCAGGGAACGGGAGCTAATGAAAAACTGTTTTTT. Its translation: CASSSLRQGTGANEKLFF.

This clone was seen a single time. The chain couples TRBV5-8 to TRBJ2-2, with TRBD1 matching 7 bases. Trimming removed 2 bases from V and 6 bases from J; junction bases left unmatched: 13. The CDR3 covers 17 residues. Germline V gene data show CDR1 as SGHTS and CDR2 as YDEGEE. The CDR3 coding sequence is TGTGCCAGCAGCTTAACGGACAGGCGGACGATATCCGGGGAGCTGTTTTTT. It codes for CASSLTDRRTISGELFF.

This rearrangement joins TRBV30 to TRBJ2-5; 7 bases map to TRBD2. CDR1 is GTSNPN, CDR2 SVGIG, per germline (reference sequence). The trim removed 3 bases at V and 4 bases at J, leaving 5 bases unmatched. This CDR3 is built from 13 residues. This CDR3 reads CAWRSGGGETQYF. CDR3 DNA sequence: TGTGCCTGGAGGTCTGGGGGGGGAGAGACCCAGTACTTC.

The CDR3 coding sequence is TGCGCCAGCAGCCAAGATCTGATGAGGCTTGAGCAGTTCTTC. Protein sequence: CASSQDLMRLEQFF. V is TRBV4-1 and J is TRBJ2-1, with D unclear. Trimming stripped 0 bases from V and 9 bases from J, with 12 bases between. CDR1 and CDR2 from the germline V gene are MGHRA and YSYEKL. This CDR3 spans 14 amino acids.

The chain recombines TRBV6-6 with TRBJ2-7; TRBD1 matches at 8 bases. J gave up 1 base and V 2 bases, and 4 bases lay outside the gene matches. Germline CDR1 is MNHNY and CDR2 is SVGAGI (reference sequence). CDR3 size: 15 residues. CDR3 sequence (DNA): TGTGCCAGCAGTTACCCACAGGGGGTTTCCTACGAGCAGTACTTC. Protein sequence: CASSYPQGVSYEQYF.